These T cell receptor beta chains were read from a single sample in a study of human T cells and chemical hapten exposure. From the RACE reads, TCRdb called clonotypes with MiXCR, one entry per CDR3 protein. The sample shows some 65,000 distinct CDR3 sequences, roughly 6.6% of them seen only once. The material sequenced was whole blood. These receptors were collected from a female donor in good health. Some clones in this sample may be carry-over from other donors' samples. CDR3s leave out the opening cysteine and the closing phenylalanine or tryptophan. Expanded clones are given a class, and other clones once, few, many or no size at all.

V gene,clone size,CDR3 protein
TRBV6-2/TRBV6-3,-,ASSYYLGSSYEQF
TRBV19,-,ASSISPQNTIY
TRBV24-1,-,ATSDGRAANEETQY
TRBV12-3/TRBV12-4,many,ASSDWQPRGLHTEAF
TRBV20-1,many,SARDTNPAPYEQY
TRBV6-2/TRBV6-3,few,ASRQGLGSEQF
TRBV20-1,few,SARRDGNQPQH
TRBV2,-,ASRVRTSGIYEQY
TRBV6-6,many,ASRDPESPLH
TRBV3-1,few,ASSPGTGGFGVYEQY
TRBV12-5,few,ASGLGQGEAF